The 16 T cell receptor beta chains presented below share a single source sample, sequenced in a study of vaccination and CD4 T cells after COVID-19. CD4+ T cells that had been cultured provided DNA sequenced with the Oncomine TCR Beta short-read assay. TCRdb passed the PCR reads through MiXCR, listing each CDR3 protein once. The table records roughly 12,000 distinct CDR3 sequences, about a third of them present only once. The treatment denotes: roughly nine-day PBMC culture with coronavirus spike peptide pools or control peptides (ViraFEST assay). For these TCRs, the target antigens are not known. Sequencing was performed on CD4+ T cells from blood, cultured in vitro, taken before SARS-CoV-2 vaccination. The receptor set was obtained from a human donor who received a COVID-19 vaccine.

This clonotype was observed a handful of times. The V gene is TRBV6-5, the J gene TRBJ1-1; D is unclear. Trimming shortened V by 0 bases and J by 0 bases, and 8 bases separated the two germline ends. The length of the CDR3 is 15 residues. Germline CDR1 MNHEY, CDR2 SVGAGI. The CDR3 bases are TGTGCCAGCAGTTACTCGGCGGGTGTGAACACTGAAGCTTTCTTT. Amino acid sequence: CASSYSAGVNTEAFF.

This sequence joins TRBV2 and TRBJ2-5, with TRBD2 as a possible D gene (6 bases). With 7 bases removed from V and 2 bases from J, the gap between germline ends came to 14 bases. The CDR3 has 14 amino acids. Germline-derived CDR1 and CDR2 are SNHLY and FYNNEI. The CDR3 coding sequence is TGTGCCAGCAAACCCTTAGCGGTTCAAGAGACCCAGTACTTC. Amino acid sequence: CASKPLAVQETQYF.

This clonotype has a handful of counts. The chain uses TRBV20-1 and TRBJ2-7; tentative D call: TRBD2 (5 bases). Trimming took 6 bases from V and 5 from J, leaving 11 bases between them. The CDR3 length is 11 residues. The germline V gene has CDR1 DFQATT and CDR2 SNEGSKA (reference sequence). The CDR3 here is CSALGVNEQYF. The DNA for the CDR3 is TGCAGTGCGTTGGGAGTTAACGAGCAGTACTTC.

This clonotype was found a few times. This chain links TRBV10-3 with TRBJ2-2, with D possibly TRBD2 on 6 matching bases. The V end was cut by 4 bases, the J end by 7 bases, with 19 bases between. The germline gives CDR1 ENHRY, CDR2 SYGVKD. This CDR3 has 16 residues. The CDR3 nucleotides read TGTGCCATCAGTGGAGGTTCGGGGGTAGAGCGCGGGGAGCTGTTTTTT. Residues: CAISGGSGVERGELFF.

The rearrangement links TRBV7-8 to TRBJ2-4; D may be TRBD1 or TRBD2 (5 bases each). Deletions cut 4 bases from V and 9 bases from J, with 13 bases between. The CDR3 sequence is 13 residues long. Germline CDR1 is SGHVS and CDR2 is FQNEAQ. As DNA, the CDR3 is TGTGCCAGCAGCTCCGAGGGGCACGGCATTCAGTACTTC. This encodes CASSSEGHGIQYF.

This clonotype has only a few counts. The chain employs TRBV24-1 and TRBJ1-1, with D possibly being TRBD1 (5 bases). The V and J ends lost 9 bases and 1 base respectively, with 11 bases between them. Germline CDR1 KGHDR, CDR2 SFDVKD. CDR3 size: 13 residues. CDR3 sequence (DNA): TGTGCCACCCGTTGGGGGTCGAACACTGAAGCTTTCTTT. This gives the protein CATRWGSNTEAFF.

This sequence joins TRBV5-1 and TRBJ2-7, with D possibly matching TRBD1 (6 bases). From germline, CDR1 is SGHRS and CDR2 YFSETQ. This CDR3 comprises 14 residues. The V gene lost 5 bases and the J gene lost 6 bases, with 18 bases spanning the gap. CDR3 nucleotides: TGCGCCAGCAGGCCAATACAGGGAGTTGGCGAGCAGTACTTC. Residues: CASRPIQGVGEQYF.

The chain has TRBV4-2 and TRBJ2-7; D might be TRBD1 or TRBD2, each matching 5 bases. Germline CDR1 reads LGHNA; CDR2 reads YNFKEQ. CDR3 length equals 13 residues. V lost 3 bases and J 2 bases, leaving 8 bases between the germline ends. CDR3 region: CASSQGVTYEQYF. As DNA, the CDR3 is TGTGCCAGCAGCCAGGGGGTAACCTACGAGCAGTACTTC.

This clonotype is labeled medium-sized. This chain joins TRBV20-1 and TRBJ1-5; D is perhaps TRBD1 (5 bases). V lost 2 bases and J lost 6, with 17 bases in between. The CDR3 is 15 residues long. The germline V gene has CDR1 DFQATT and CDR2 SNEGSKA (reference sequence). The DNA for the CDR3 is TGCAGTGCTAGATGGGCCAGGGAGGCTGGTCAGCCCCAGCATTTT. Translated, it gives CSARWAREAGQPQHF.

The chain joins TRBV6-4 to TRBJ2-2, with 9 bases aligning to TRBD2. Trimming removed 3 bases from V and 6 bases from J; junction bases left unmatched: 8. Germline V gene sequence: CDR1 MRHNA, CDR2 SNTAGT. This CDR3 comprises 16 residues. The DNA for the CDR3 is TGTGCCAGCAGTGAAAGGGCTAGCGGGGCGCCCGGGGAGCTGTTTTTT. Translated: CASSERASGAPGELFF.

In this sample, this clonotype turned up a few times. J is TRBJ1-6 and V is TRBV20-1; 11 bases fit TRBD1. Per germline, CDR1 DFQATT and CDR2 SNEGSKA (reference sequence). The CDR3 loop spans 17 amino acids. Losses at the gene ends were 0 bases for V and 5 bases for J; bases not matched to a gene: 6. The DNA of the CDR3 is TGCAGTGCTAGAGATACTGGACAGGGGGCTAATAATTCACCCCTCCACTTT. It translates to CSARDTGQGANNSPLHF.

The chain combines TRBV2 with TRBJ2-2; no clear D gene. This CDR3 comprises 13 residues. V lost 4 bases and J lost 6, with 9 bases in between. Germline assignment: CDR1 SNHLY and CDR2 FYNNEI. The CDR3 region has the DNA TGTGCCAGCAGTGTAAGGTTCGCCGGGGAGCTGTTTTTT. Protein: CASSVRFAGELFF.

This clonotype came up a few times. V is TRBV6-1 and J is TRBJ1-3; 9 nucleotides agree with TRBD1. Trimming took 2 bases from V and 0 from J; bases not matched to a gene: 11. CDR1 is MNHNS and CDR2 is SASEGT in the germline V gene. CDR3 size: 19 residues. The CDR3 DNA reads as TGTGCCAGCAGTGAAAGGGGTGGGACAGGGAGTATCTCTGGAAACACCATATATTTT. This gives the protein CASSERGGTGSISGNTIYF.

The sample holds a few counts of this clonotype. The chain recombines TRBV7-8 with TRBJ2-3, with D perhaps TRBD1 (6 bases). The V gene lost 1 base and the J gene lost 7 bases, with 15 bases spanning the gap. This CDR3 region has 15 residues. Germline V gene data show CDR1 as SGHVS and CDR2 as FQNEAQ. The CDR3 region has the DNA TGTGCCAGCAGCTTAGGGACAGCTTTAACCCATACGCAGTATTTT. Translation gives CASSLGTALTHTQYF.

This clonotype was picked up a small number of times. The V call is TRBV2, the J call TRBJ2-1, with 11 bases fitting TRBD2. The germline gives CDR1 SNHLY, CDR2 FYNNEI. CDR3 length equals 15 residues. V lost 3 bases and J lost 6; bases outside the gene matches: 4. The chain's CDR3 is CASSEHSGGANEQFF. The CDR3 DNA sequence: TGTGCCAGCAGTGAGCATAGCGGGGGGGCCAATGAGCAGTTCTTC. The entire variable domain, with the rest obtained from reference TRBV2 and TRBJ2-1, is as follows: EPEVTQTPSHQVTQMGQEVILRCVPISNHLYFYWYRQILGQKVEFLVSFYNNEISEKSEIFDDQFSVERPDGSNFTLKIRSTKLEDSAMYFCASSEHSGGANEQFFGPGTRLTVL.

The chain links TRBV12-3 or TRBV12-4 to TRBJ1-3, with no clear D. Trimming pared 4 bases from V and 8 bases from J, leaving 6 bases between. The CDR3 has 11 amino acids. CDR3 DNA: TGTGCCAGCAGTTCCGCGGACACCATATATTTT. It encodes CASSSADTIYF.